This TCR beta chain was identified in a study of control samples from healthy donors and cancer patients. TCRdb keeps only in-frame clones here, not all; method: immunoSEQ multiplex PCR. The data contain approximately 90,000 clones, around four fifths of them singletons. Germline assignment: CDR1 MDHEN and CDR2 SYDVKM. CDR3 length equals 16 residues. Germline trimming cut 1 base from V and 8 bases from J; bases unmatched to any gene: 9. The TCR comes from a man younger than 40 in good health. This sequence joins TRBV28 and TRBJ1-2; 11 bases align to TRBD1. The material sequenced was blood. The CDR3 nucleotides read TGTGCCAGCAGTTTATTGGGGGACAGGGGGAGTAACGGCTACACCTTC. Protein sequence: CASSLLGDRGSNGYTF.